This is a list of T cell receptor beta chains from one sample in a study of regulatory T cells in long-lasting Graves disease. TCRdb redid the calling of the multiplex PCR reads with MiXCR, one entry per CDR3 protein. Of around 470,000 distinct CDR3 sequences listed, 12% to 15% were seen once; the top ten hold approximately 17%. This sample also appeared in a second study, on T cells in Graves' hyperthyroidism and ophthalmopathy.

This sample comprised peripheral blood mononuclear cells (PBMCs), obtained at new diagnosis, from a patient treated with antithyroid drugs. The source is a woman aged 50 to 65 with Graves disease. Both conserved end residues are part of each CDR3. The D gene is left open where the match is weak. Clone size is stated in some rows and not others, as once, few, many or a class when expanded.

NA TRBJ2-7 TRBV7-9 many TGTGCCAGCAGCCCAGGACTCTACGAGCAGTACTTC CASSPGLYEQYF
NA TRBJ2-5 TRBV5-1 few TGCGCCAGCAGCGAGAGACCCCCCCAAGAGACCCAGTACTTC CASSERPPQETQYF
TRBD1 TRBJ2-7 TRBV24-1 many TGTGCCACCAGCGCCTCGGGGACAGGGCCCTCCTACGAGCAGTACTTC CATSASGTGPSYEQYF
NA TRBJ2-1 TRBV7-9 many TGTGCCAGCAGCTTAACTGGGAACCAATACAATGAGCAGTTCTTC CASSLTGNQYNEQFF
NA TRBJ1-1 TRBV19 many TGTGCCAGTAGTGTCGGGACCCAGAGGGCTGAAGCTTTCTTT CASSVGTQRAEAFF
NA TRBJ2-2 TRBV5-1 NA TGCGCCAGCAGCTTGTATGGGTCCACCGGGGAGCTGTTTTTT CASSLYGSTGELFF
TRBD1 TRBJ1-2 TRBV2 many TGTGCCAGCAGTGAAGGGGACAGGGAGGCCTACGGCTACACCTTC CASSEGDREAYGYTF
TRBD1 TRBJ2-5 TRBV18 many TGTGCCAGCTCACAACTCACAGGGGAAGAGACCCAGTACTTC CASSQLTGEETQYF
NA TRBJ2-5 TRBV3-1 many TGTGCCAGCAGCCAAGATTGGGCGACTACCCAAGAGACCCAGTACTTC CASSQDWATTQETQYF
NA TRBJ2-3 TRBV5-1 few TGCGCCAGCAGCTTGGGTAGGGGTGCTGCTACAGATACGCAGTATTTT CASSLGRGAATDTQYF
NA TRBJ2-2 TRBV25-1 few TGTGCCAGCAGTGATGGCTTCAGCGACACCGGGGAGCTGTTTTTT CASSDGFSDTGELFF
NA TRBJ2-4 TRBV6-1 NA TGTGCCAGCAGAGCCGGGGGTAACATTCAGTACTTC CASRAGGNIQYF
NA TRBJ2-6 TRBV7-6 NA TGTGCCAGCAGCTTATCCCAGGGTGCTATCTCTGGGGCCAACGTCCTGACTTTC CASSLSQGAISGANVLTF
NA TRBJ2-5 TRBV20-1 few TGCAGTGCTAGAGACGCGGGACAAGAGACCCAGTACTTC CSARDAGQETQYF
NA TRBJ2-2 TRBV7-3 many TGTGCCAGCAGCCGAATCAGGGGGGCCGGGGAGCTGTTTTTT CASSRIRGAGELFF
TRBD2 TRBJ2-1 TRBV12-3/TRBV12-4 many TGTGCCAGCAGTTTACACCTAGCGGGATATGAGCAGTTCTTC CASSLHLAGYEQFF
TRBD1 TRBJ1-1 TRBV7-3 NA TGTGCCAGCAGCCTCACCCCCTTGACAGGGGGCACTGAAGCTTTCTTT CASSLTPLTGGTEAFF
NA TRBJ2-7 TRBV29-1 NA TGCAGCGTTGAAGATCGACCTTACGAGCAGTACTTC CSVEDRPYEQYF
TRBD2 TRBJ2-5 TRBV12-3/TRBV12-4 many TGTGCCAGCAGTTTAGTGGGCCGACTAGCGGGAGGGCTCTATCGGGAGACCCAGTACTTC CASSLVGRLAGGLYRETQYF
TRBD2 TRBJ2-2 TRBV5-1 NA TGCGCCAGCAGCGGCGGGAGTTCTCACCCCACCGGGGAGCTGTTTTTT CASSGGSSHPTGELFF
NA TRBJ1-1 TRBV10-1 many TGCGCCAGCAGTGCTGGGGCCTCCCCGAACACTGAAGCTTTCTTT CASSAGASPNTEAFF
NA TRBJ2-2 TRBV3-1 few TGTGCCAGCAGCCAAGATCCAGGTATCCCTCAGCTGTTTTTT CASSQDPGIPQLFF
TRBD1 TRBJ2-1 TRBV27 many TGTGCCAGCAGGGACGGACAGGGGGCAGGTGAGCAGTTCTTC CASRDGQGAGEQFF
NA TRBJ1-1 TRBV3-1 many TGTGCCAGCAGCCAAGAGTGGTATAACACTGAAGCTTTCTTT CASSQEWYNTEAFF
NA TRBJ1-1 TRBV3-1 many TGTGCCAGCAGCCGCTTCCAGGGGCCCATGAACACTGAAGCTTTCTTT CASSRFQGPMNTEAFF
NA TRBJ2-5 TRBV29-1 many TGCAGCGTTGGCGGCAGAATGTCGGAGACCCAGTACTTC CSVGGRMSETQYF
TRBD1 TRBJ1-3 TRBV27 NA TGTGCCAGCAGTTTATATCGCGGCAGGGGGAGGGGTGGAAACACCATATATTTT CASSLYRGRGRGGNTIYF
TRBD1 TRBJ1-2 TRBV28 many TGTGCCAGCACCCGGGGGGGACAGTCCTATGGCTACACCTTC CASTRGGQSYGYTF
NA TRBJ1-2 TRBV5-5 NA TGTGCCAGCAGCGCTGACCGCCCCGACTTGGTAGCCTATGGCTACACCTTC CASSADRPDLVAYGYTF
NA TRBJ2-5 TRBV3-1 many TGTGCCAGCAGCCAAGGAACCCAGTACTTC CASSQGTQYF
TRBD2 TRBJ2-7 TRBV6-1 many TGTGCCAGCAGTGTCGCTAGCGGGACCCCCTACGAGCAGTACTTC CASSVASGTPYEQYF
TRBD1 TRBJ1-1 TRBV19 NA TGTGCCAGTAGCTTGGGACAGGGGGCTAAGAACACTGAAGCTTTCTTT CASSLGQGAKNTEAFF
NA TRBJ2-1 TRBV3-1 many TGTGCCAGCAGCCAAGGGATTGAGCAGTTCTTC CASSQGIEQFF
TRBD1 TRBJ2-5 TRBV3-1 NA TGTGCCAGCAGCCAAGTACGGCGAACCGGGACAGCAAACCAAGAGACCCAGTACTTC CASSQVRRTGTANQETQYF
TRBD1 TRBJ2-7 TRBV19 NA TGTGCCAGTAGTACCCCGGGACAGCTATACGAGCAGTACTTC CASSTPGQLYEQYF
TRBD2 TRBJ2-2 TRBV7-9 many TGTGCCAGCAGCTCCGGGACTAGCGGGAGGACCGTAGGGACCGGGGAGCTGTTTTTT CASSSGTSGRTVGTGELFF